This entry describes one TCR beta chain. The sample originates from a study of blood T cell repertoires in COVID-19. Study-level information: In each case, the material was cDNA or gDNA derived from T cells, B-cell-depleted T cells, or PBMCs.

This CDR3 has 15 amino acids. The germline CDR1 and CDR2 sequences are KGHDR and SFDVKD. Losses at the gene ends were 2 bases for V and 3 bases for J; bases not matched to a gene: 5. The table came from immunoSEQ multiplex PCR; TCRdb's copy has only in-frame clones and leaves some out. The table lists about 150,000 clones, approximately 80% of them singletons. The TCR was taken from a woman at least 80 years old with acute or convalescent COVID-19. J is TRBJ1-2 and V is TRBV24-1; 7 bases fit TRBD1. The sequenced sample consisted of peripheral blood. This CDR3 is CATSDSTGMHYGYTF. In DNA form, the CDR3 reads TGTGCCACCAGTGATTCGACAGGGATGCACTATGGCTACACCTTC.